In this sample, the clone carrying this TCR beta chain turned up once. The record originates from a study of cytomegalovirus exposure and HLA in healthy donors. The PCR contained 60 Vbeta and 13 Jbeta primers. In the original analysis: Roughly 76 million unique TCR beta chains, roughly 11 million of them shared, were counted by a later analysis. Assay: immunoSEQ multiplex PCR; the TCRdb copy retains only in-frame clones and omits some. Clone size and the V and J calls come from that table; the DNA yielded D and trimming. Of approximately 90,000 clones detected, 60% to 80% appear once; the ten largest clones hold roughly 3.7%. The CDR3 totals 17 residues. Trimming stripped 4 bases from V and 5 bases from J, with 23 bases between. Germline V gene sequence: CDR1 SEHNR, CDR2 FQNEAQ (reference sequence). The donors gave bone marrow, and they were healthy.

Sequencing was carried out using PBMCs. V gene TRBV7-9 combines with J gene TRBJ2-5; perhaps TRBD1 as D (5 bases). This receptor was obtained from a man aged 25-45 years in good health and CMV-seronegative. CDR3: CASSSRVAVPRSETQYF. CDR3 in DNA: TGTGCCAGCAGCTCCAGGGTGGCCGTCCCTAGGTCGGAGACCCAGTACTTC.